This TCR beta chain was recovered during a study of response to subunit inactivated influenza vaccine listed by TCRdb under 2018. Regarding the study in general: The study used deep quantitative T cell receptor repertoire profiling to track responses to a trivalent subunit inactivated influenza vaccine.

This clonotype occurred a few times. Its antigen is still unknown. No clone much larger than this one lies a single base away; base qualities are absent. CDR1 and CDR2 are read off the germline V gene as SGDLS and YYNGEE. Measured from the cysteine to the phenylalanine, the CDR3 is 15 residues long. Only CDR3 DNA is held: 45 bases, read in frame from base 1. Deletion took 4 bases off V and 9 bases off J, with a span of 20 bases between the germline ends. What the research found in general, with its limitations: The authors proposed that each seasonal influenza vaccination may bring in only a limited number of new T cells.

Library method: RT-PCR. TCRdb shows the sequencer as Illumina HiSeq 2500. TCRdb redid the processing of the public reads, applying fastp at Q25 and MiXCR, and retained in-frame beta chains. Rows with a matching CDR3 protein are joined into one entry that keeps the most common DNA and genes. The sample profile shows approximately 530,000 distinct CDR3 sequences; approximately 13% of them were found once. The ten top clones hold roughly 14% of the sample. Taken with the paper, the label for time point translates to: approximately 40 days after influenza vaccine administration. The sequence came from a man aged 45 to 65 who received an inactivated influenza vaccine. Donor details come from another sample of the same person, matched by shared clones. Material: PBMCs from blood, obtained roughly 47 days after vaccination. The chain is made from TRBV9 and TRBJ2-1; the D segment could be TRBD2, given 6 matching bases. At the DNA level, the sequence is TGTGCCAGCAGCCCCGTGGCGGGGTCGGTAGGTGAGCAGTTCTTC. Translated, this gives CASSPVAGSVGEQFF.